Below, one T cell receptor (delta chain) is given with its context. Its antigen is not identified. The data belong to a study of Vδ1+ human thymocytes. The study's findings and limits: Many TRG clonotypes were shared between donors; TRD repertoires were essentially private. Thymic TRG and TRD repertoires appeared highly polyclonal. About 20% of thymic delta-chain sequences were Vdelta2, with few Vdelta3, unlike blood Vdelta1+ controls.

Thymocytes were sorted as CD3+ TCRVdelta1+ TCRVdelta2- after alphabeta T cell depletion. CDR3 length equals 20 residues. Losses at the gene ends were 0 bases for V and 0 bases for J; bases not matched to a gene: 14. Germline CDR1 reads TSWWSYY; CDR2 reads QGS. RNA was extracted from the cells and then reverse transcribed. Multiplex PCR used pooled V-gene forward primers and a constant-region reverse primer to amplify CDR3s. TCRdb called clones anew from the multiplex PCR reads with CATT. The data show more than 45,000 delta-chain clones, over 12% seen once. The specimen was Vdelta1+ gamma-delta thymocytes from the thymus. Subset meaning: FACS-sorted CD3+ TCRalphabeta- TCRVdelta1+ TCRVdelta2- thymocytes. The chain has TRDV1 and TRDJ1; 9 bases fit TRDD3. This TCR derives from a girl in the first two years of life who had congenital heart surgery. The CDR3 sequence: CALGELPSFWGMGYTDKLIF. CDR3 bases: TGTGCTCTTGGGGAACTCCCCTCGTTCTGGGGGATGGGGTACACCGATAAACTCATCTTT.